Each of the 9 T cell receptor beta chains below was sequenced from the same sample in a study of blood T cell repertoires in COVID-19. Only in-frame clones appear in the TCRdb table, and some are missing; sequencing was by immunoSEQ multiplex PCR. The data hold hundreds of thousands of clones, with approximately 78% observed a single time. Material: PBMCs or T cells enriched from blood (not recorded which). The source of these receptors is a man aged 40-49 years who had been exposed to COVID-19.

The gene calls are TRBV7-2 and TRBJ1-2, with D uncertain. The CDR3 is 12 amino acids. Trimming shortened V by 3 bases and J by 8 bases, and 10 bases separated the two germline ends. Germline lookup yields CDR1 SGHTA and CDR2 FQGNSA. In DNA form, the CDR3 reads TGTGCCAGCAGCTTTATGTCCCAGGGCTACACCTTC. Translation gives CASSFMSQGYTF.

This clone has a handful of counts. The chain carries TRBV12-3 or TRBV12-4 and TRBJ1-4; 7 positions agree with TRBD1. This CDR3 comprises 13 residues. V was pared by 4 bases and J by 9 bases, with 5 bases of the junction left unmatched. The CDR3 region has the DNA TGTGCCAGCAGTTCCCCGGGACAGAAAAAACTGTTTTTT. As protein: CASSSPGQKKLFF.

V and J are TRBV3-1 (or the pseudogene TRBV3-2) and TRBJ1-2, with 8 nucleotides matching TRBD1. The junction had 6 bases not matched to a gene; V was cut back by 10 bases and J by 8 bases. This CDR3 region has 11 residues. Germline CDR1 and CDR2: LGHDT and YNNKEL (reference sequence). This CDR3 reads CATGTGRGYTF. CDR3 coding DNA: TGTGCCACTGGGACAGGAAGAGGCTACACCTTC.

The chain employs TRBV25-1 and TRBJ1-2; tentatively, D is TRBD1 (6 bases). V was clipped by 6 bases and J by 8 bases, with 16 bases between them. Per germline, CDR1 MGHDK and CDR2 SYGVNS. The CDR3 has 13 amino acids. CDR3 region: CASSHSTGRGYTF. CDR3 coding DNA: TGTGCCAGCAGCCACTCGACAGGTCGAGGCTACACCTTC.

This clone came up a few times. The chain is built from TRBV27 and TRBJ1-2, with 8 bases fitting TRBD1. The CDR3 covers 16 residues. Germline-derived CDR1 and CDR2 are MNHEY and SMNVEV (reference sequence). The trim removed 2 bases at V and 7 bases at J, leaving 12 bases unmatched. CDR3 nucleotide sequence: TGTGCCAGCAGTTTAGGGGCCGTGACAGGGGCGGGTGGCTACACCTTC. Its translation: CASSLGAVTGAGGYTF.

The rearrangement uses TRBV2 and TRBJ2-1; 9 bases are shared with TRBD2. The CDR3 extends over 14 amino acids. The germline CDR1 and CDR2 sequences are SNHLY and FYNNEI. Germline trimming cut 6 bases from V and 5 bases from J; bases unmatched to any gene: 5. CDR3 residues: CASRREGPHNEQFF. The CDR3 region has the DNA TGTGCCAGCAGGCGGGAGGGCCCACACAATGAGCAGTTCTTC. The variable domain in full, with the rest retrieved from reference TRBV2 and TRBJ2-1, is EPEVTQTPSHQVTQMGQEVILRCVPISNHLYFYWYRQILGQKVEFLVSFYNNEISEKSEIFDDQFSVERPDGSNFTLKIRSTKLEDSAMYFCASRREGPHNEQFFGPGTRLTVL.

V is TRBV7-8 and J is TRBJ2-1, with 16 bases that match TRBD2. Germline assignment: CDR1 SGHVS and CDR2 FQNEAQ. This CDR3 region has 17 residues. The V and J ends lost 0 bases and 8 bases, in that order; junction bases with no gene match: 4. Here the CDR3 DNA reads TGTGCCAGCAGCTTAGCGGGGACTAGCGGGAGGGAGGATGAGCAGTTCTTC. It translates to CASSLAGTSGREDEQFF.

This sequence joins TRBV5-3 and TRBJ2-1; D not resolved. TRBV5-3 is annotated as an ORF whose role is uncertain. The V end lost 0 bases, the J end lost 6 bases, and 7 bases lay between the germline ends. The length of the CDR3 is 13 residues. CDR3 region: CARSLVSCNEQFF. The CDR3 DNA sequence: TGTGCCAGAAGCTTGGTAAGCTGCAATGAGCAGTTCTTC.

V usage is TRBV6-5 and J usage is TRBJ2-7; no clear D. Looked up from germline, CDR1 is MNHEY and CDR2 is SVGAGI. CDR3 size: 12 residues. V lost 5 bases and J lost 7, with 12 bases in between. DNA of the CDR3: TGTGCCAGCAGTATAGGAGCTGGAGAGCAGTACTTC. This encodes CASSIGAGEQYF.